The rows below give T cell receptor beta chains drawn from one sample of a study of blood T cell repertoires in COVID-19. TCRdb's copy holds only in-frame clones and misses some; the assay was immunoSEQ multiplex PCR. This sample has 310,000 or so clones, with approximately 93% found just once. The sequencing sample was made of peripheral blood. These receptors all come from a woman aged 25 to 45 with COVID-19, enrolled during active disease. Both conserved end residues are trimmed from each CDR3. The D gene is left open where the match is weak.

-	TRBV19	TRBJ1-5	ASSIPGFNQPQH
TRBD2	TRBV10-3	TRBJ2-5	ATRTSGAPVGETQY
-	TRBV3-1/TRBV3-2	TRBJ1-1	ASSPGQANTEAF
-	TRBV19	TRBJ1-2	ASSGITPYGYT
-	TRBV3-1/TRBV3-2	TRBJ1-1	ASSQAPGNTEAF
-	TRBV5-1	TRBJ1-1	ASSPTGDNTEAF
-	TRBV5-8	TRBJ1-3	ASSLSLTGNTIY
-	TRBV19	TRBJ1-1	ASSPSRDTKAF
TRBD1	TRBV2	TRBJ1-2	ASRGDRGLGYT
-	TRBV7-6	TRBJ1-4	ASSSKVGEVNEKLF
-	TRBV3-1/TRBV3-2	TRBJ2-1	ASSPSWAGENEQF
TRBD1	TRBV11-2	TRBJ2-5	ASSIGQGGQETQY
-	TRBV15	TRBJ1-2	ATLRGIYGYT
TRBD1	TRBV3-1/TRBV3-2	TRBJ2-7	ASSLLPGTGEGQY
TRBD1	TRBV10-2	TRBJ1-5	ASRTGEHQPQH
-	TRBV3-1/TRBV3-2	TRBJ1-1	ASSRNPGDGTEAF
-	TRBV7-2	TRBJ2-2	ASSLGRAVTGELF
-	TRBV5-1	TRBJ1-1	ASSAGAGNTEAF
-	TRBV24-1	TRBJ2-3	ATSDDEASTDTQY
-	TRBV19	TRBJ2-2	ASSIQITGELF
-	TRBV11-3	TRBJ2-7	ASSPTGLSEQY
-	TRBV19	TRBJ2-3	ASSIGGSRTDTQY
TRBD1	TRBV25-1	TRBJ1-1	ASSEGQMNTEAF
TRBD2	TRBV12-5	TRBJ2-1	ASGLDLTSGRAPYNEQF
TRBD1	TRBV29-1	TRBJ1-5	SVIQGGNQPQH
TRBD1	TRBV30	TRBJ2-7	AWRVPANSGGHYYEQY